This T cell receptor beta chain was sequenced during a study of control samples from healthy donors and cancer patients. Sequencing was performed with immunoSEQ multiplex PCR; in TCRdb, only in-frame clones are kept and a portion is missing. The sample has 150,000 or so clones; about 93% are singletons. The sample holds one count of this clone. Specimen: blood. The sequence derives from a woman aged 55-70 years in good health.

CDR3 DNA: TGTGCCAGCAGCTTAGTAATTTGGCAGAAACAACACTATGGCTACACCTTC. The encoded protein is CASSLVIWQKQHYGYTF. This rearrangement joins TRBV7-9 to TRBJ1-2; D uncertain. Deletions cut 1 base from V and 3 bases from J, with 18 bases between. The CDR3 is made up of 17 amino acids. The germline CDR1 and CDR2 sequences are SEHNR and FQNEAQ (reference sequence).